Presented here are 26 T cell receptor beta chains from one specimen sequenced in a study of CD8+CD57+ T cells in acquired aplastic anemia. Profiles of TCR beta VDJ and CDR3 were generated from a genomic DNA template. TCRdb independently ran MiXCR on the reads; one entry per CDR3 protein. Of some 160,000 distinct CDR3 sequences in the sample, 45% to 50% were seen once. By flow cytometry, patients selected for sequencing had shown an expansion of CD8+CD57+ cells. The sequenced material came from sorted CD4+, CD8+, or CD8+CD57+ T cells (not recorded which) from PBMCs. The receptors were gathered from a human donor with aplastic anemia.

This clonotype was counted between two and nine times. This sequence joins TRBV11-2 and TRBJ1-1; 7 positions match TRBD1. This CDR3 comprises 13 residues. Germline CDR1 and CDR2: SGHAT and FQNNGV. V shed 5 bases, J shed 7 bases, and the junction held 7 bases outside the gene matches. The CDR3 sequence: CASSPLGTDEAFF. The CDR3 nucleotides read TGTGCCAGCAGCCCGCTCGGGACAGATGAAGCTTTCTTT.

This clonotype was counted once. CDR3 sequence reads: CASSLGGTSGGETQYF. As DNA, the CDR3 is TGTGCCAGCAGCTTAGGGGGCACTAGCGGAGGAGAGACCCAGTACTTC. V and J are TRBV7-6 and TRBJ2-5; 8 bases fit TRBD2. Per germline, CDR1 SGHVS and CDR2 FNYEAQ. V dropped 1 base and J dropped 4; count of bases not matched to a gene: 8. The CDR3 totals 16 residues.

This clonotype was seen ten or more times. The chain's CDR3 is CASRPISGGYNEQFF. The CDR3 coding sequence is TGTGCCAGTAGGCCCATCTCAGGGGGATACAATGAGCAGTTCTTC. The gene calls are TRBV19 and TRBJ2-1, with 7 positions matching TRBD1. Germline lookup yields CDR1 LNHDA and CDR2 SQIVND (reference sequence). This CDR3 has 15 residues. The ends lost 6 bases at V and 4 bases at J; junction bases unmatched: 9.

This clonotype came up many times. The chain carries TRBV12-3 or TRBV12-4 and TRBJ2-5; D unresolved. Trimming stripped 2 bases from V and 3 bases from J, with 7 bases between. The CDR3 sequence is 13 residues long. CDR3 sequence: CASSLMAEETQYF. As DNA, the CDR3 is TGTGCCAGCAGTTTAATGGCGGAAGAGACCCAGTACTTC.

This clonotype was detected a few times. The rearrangement joins TRBV2 to TRBJ1-5, with 7 bases that match TRBD1. The CDR3 runs to 14 residues. Per germline, CDR1 SNHLY and CDR2 FYNNEI. V lost 2 bases, J lost 7 bases, and 5 bases stayed unmatched. CDR3 residues: CASSERGRGQPQHF. The CDR3 DNA follows: TGTGCCAGCAGTGAAAGGGGGCGAGGACAGCCCCAGCATTTT.

As to this clonotype: At one end, the junction sequence differs from germline, possibly due to a read error. The chain joins TRBV11-1 to TRBJ2-3, with D possibly being TRBD2 (6 bases). There are 15 residues in the CDR3. CDR1 is SGHAT and CDR2 is FQDESV in the germline V gene (reference sequence). Written as DNA, the CDR3 is TGTGCCAGCAGCGGGGGGAGGCCCACCACAGAGACGCAGTATTTT. Its protein is CASSGGRPTTETQYF.

The V call is TRBV10-3, the J call TRBJ1-4; unclear D gene. V lost 7 bases to trimming and J lost 0 bases, with 6 bases between them. The CDR3 has 13 amino acids. In germline, CDR1 is ENHRY, CDR2 SYGVKD. The CDR3 sequence: CAIKAATNEKLFF. As DNA, the CDR3 is TGTGCCATCAAAGCGGCAACTAATGAAAAACTGTTTTTT.

This clonotype was seen at least ten times. The chain employs TRBV5-4 and TRBJ2-2; 7 nucleotides align to TRBD2. V dropped 3 bases and J dropped 4; count of bases not matched to a gene: 15. The CDR3 is 18 residues long. Per germline, CDR1 SGHNT and CDR2 YYREEE (reference sequence). CDR3 sequence reads: CASSSREGGPLFTGELFF. The CDR3 region has the DNA TGTGCCAGCAGCTCGAGAGAGGGAGGGCCATTATTCACCGGGGAGCTGTTTTTT.

This clonotype showed up many times. The V and J genes are TRBV12-3 or TRBV12-4 and TRBJ1-1; the match to TRBD1 covers 8 bases. With V trimmed by 6 bases and J by 4 bases, 4 bases remained unmatched. The CDR3 extends over 13 amino acids. CDR3 sequence (DNA): TGTGCCAGCAGCGACAGGGGAATCACTGAAGCTTTCTTT. This encodes CASSDRGITEAFF.

The rearrangement joins TRBV3-1 to TRBJ2-3, with unresolved D. The V gene's germline CDR1 is LGHDT and CDR2 YNNKEL (reference sequence). V dropped 0 bases and J dropped 6 bases, with 10 bases sitting between them. The CDR3 spans 14 residues. The CDR3 sequence is CASSQDRVVDTQYF. Here the CDR3 DNA reads TGTGCCAGCAGCCAAGATCGAGTTGTGGATACGCAGTATTTT.

Concerning this clonotype itself: It may be a read error: a sequence one base away is much more abundant. The rearrangement links TRBV27 to TRBJ2-7; D gene unclear. This CDR3 contains 15 residues. Trimming removed 6 bases from V and 4 bases from J, with 19 bases in between. Germline CDR1 reads MNHEY; CDR2 reads SMNVEV (reference sequence). CDR3 residues: CASSEAVGRIYEQYF. The CDR3 DNA reads TGTGCCAGCAGCGAAGCCGTCGGACGGATATACGAGCAGTACTTC.

The rearrangement joins TRBV19 to TRBJ1-6; the match to TRBD1 covers 7 bases. This CDR3 spans 17 amino acids. The V gene's germline CDR1 is LNHDA and CDR2 SQIVND (reference sequence). Trimming took 10 bases from V and 2 from J; bases not matched to a gene: 14. The CDR3 DNA is TGTGCCACCGCGGACAGGTCAAAGGGCACCTATAATTCACCCCTCCACTTT. Residues: CATADRSKGTYNSPLHF.

This clonotype was counted ten times or more. The chain uses TRBV7-2 and TRBJ2-7, with TRBD1 identical over 9 bases. CDR3 size: 15 residues. Germline-derived CDR1 and CDR2 are SGHTA and FQGNSA. The J segment lost 4 bases and the V segment lost 4 bases, leaving 8 bases of the junction unmatched. CDR3 sequence: CASSSLRDREYEQYF. The CDR3 coding sequence is TGTGCCAGCAGCTCTCTGCGGGACAGGGAGTACGAGCAGTACTTC.

This clonotype was seen many times. V gene TRBV7-9 combines with J gene TRBJ2-5; tentative D call: TRBD2 (6 bases). Germline lookup yields CDR1 SEHNR and CDR2 FQNEAQ (reference sequence). Trimming removed 8 bases at V and 5 bases at J, with 15 bases between. The CDR3 totals 13 residues. In DNA form, the CDR3 reads TGTGCCAGCCGAGGGGCGGGAAGGGAGACCCAGTACTTC. Translation gives CASRGAGRETQYF.

This clonotype was seen ten or more times. The chain couples TRBV12-5 to TRBJ2-7, with TRBD1 matching 10 bases. V lost 1 base, J lost 0 bases, and 6 bases stayed unmatched. The germline gives CDR1 LGHNT, CDR2 FRNRAP. The CDR3 extends over 17 amino acids. CDR3 nucleotides: TGTGCTAGTGGTTTGGGCACGGGGACAGGGGTCTCCTACGAGCAGTACTTC. It yields the protein CASGLGTGTGVSYEQYF.

The chain recombines TRBV20-1 with TRBJ1-6, with 7 bases lining up with TRBD1. Trimming removed 4 bases from V and 8 bases from J; junction bases left unmatched: 11. CDR1 DFQATT and CDR2 SNEGSKA come from the germline V gene (reference sequence). This CDR3 is 15 amino acids long. The CDR3: CSATPGTEGYSPLHF. For the CDR3, the DNA is TGCAGTGCTACCCCCGGGACAGAGGGGTATTCACCCCTCCACTTT.

The V gene is TRBV29-1, the J gene TRBJ2-7; TRBD1 matches 7 bases. The germline CDR1 and CDR2 sequences are SQVTM and ANQGSEA. This CDR3 contains 11 residues. With V trimmed by 6 bases and J by 5 bases, 4 bases remained unmatched. The CDR3 is CSVPGTDEQYF. CDR3 coding DNA: TGCAGCGTACCCGGGACAGACGAGCAGTACTTC.

This rearrangement joins TRBV7-2 to TRBJ2-7, with TRBD1 matching over 8 bases. Germline trimming cut 6 bases from V and 4 bases from J; bases unmatched to any gene: 11. This CDR3 has 15 residues. The V gene's germline CDR1 is SGHTA and CDR2 FQGNSA. CDR3 coding DNA: TGTGCCAGCAGGCACGACCAGGGGGCAGTGTACGAGCAGTACTTC. Its translation is CASRHDQGAVYEQYF. Full variable domain (rest looked up from reference TRBV7-2 and TRBJ2-7): GAGVSQSPSNKVTEKGKDVELRCDPISGHTALYWYRQSLGQGLEFLIYFQGNSAPDKSGLPSDRFSAERTGGSVSTLTIQRTQQEDSAVYLCASRHDQGAVYEQYFGPGTRLTVT.

The rearrangement uses TRBV25-1 and TRBJ2-1; a possible D gene is TRBD1 (6 bases). The CDR3 is made up of 15 amino acids. Trimming pared 6 bases from V and 6 bases from J, leaving 18 bases between. The V gene's germline CDR1 is MGHDK and CDR2 SYGVNS. The CDR3 nucleotides read TGTGCCAGCAGATCGGGGCAGGGGATCCTCAATGAGCAGTTCTTC. Encoded protein: CASRSGQGILNEQFF.

This clonotype was counted at least ten times. The genes are TRBV13 and TRBJ2-7; D is possibly TRBD1 or TRBD2 (5 bases each). V gave up 3 bases and J gave up 9 bases, with 18 bases separating them. CDR3 size: 14 residues. CDR1 and CDR2 from the germline V gene are PRHDT and FYEKMQ (reference sequence). The CDR3 nucleotides read TGTGCCAGCAGCTTGTCCGGGGCTTCGGTGGGGCAGTACTTC. It specifies CASSLSGASVGQYF.

The sample holds many counts of this clonotype. The chain uses TRBV4-2 and TRBJ2-1; D unresolved. This CDR3 is 14 amino acids long. V dropped 0 bases and J dropped 12 bases, with 15 bases sitting between them. From germline, CDR1 is LGHNA and CDR2 YNFKEQ. CDR3 region: CASSQDRSVLGQFF. DNA of the CDR3: TGTGCCAGCAGCCAAGATAGGTCGGTCCTTGGGCAGTTCTTC.

Worth noting for this clonotype: No conserved phenylalanine or tryptophan ends this CDR3, so it is likely a read error. The rearrangement uses TRBV12-3 or TRBV12-4 and TRBJ1-5, with D perhaps matching TRBD1 (6 bases). The CDR3 is 15 amino acids. V lost 6 bases and J 7 bases, leaving 19 bases between the germline ends. The CDR3 DNA follows: TGTGCCAGCAGCCCCGCCCCCCAGGGGAACCAGCCCCAGCATCTT. This sequence encodes CASSPAPQGNQPQHL.

The chain is built from TRBV12-3 or TRBV12-4 and TRBJ2-1, with a possible D match to TRBD2 (5 bases). Trimming removed 5 bases at V and 4 bases at J, with 9 bases between. The CDR3 runs to 13 residues. In DNA form, the CDR3 reads TGTGCCAGCAGTCGGGGAAAGTACAATGAGCAGTTCTTC. Its translation: CASSRGKYNEQFF.

This clonotype came up many times. The rearrangement links TRBV11-1 to TRBJ2-7; D is perhaps TRBD2 (6 bases). This CDR3 has 13 amino acids. The V gene's germline CDR1 is SGHAT and CDR2 FQDESV (reference sequence). V lost 3 bases to trimming and J lost 5 bases, with 11 bases between them. The CDR3 region has the DNA TGTGCCAGCAGCTTGGGGGGTGAGGACGAGCAGTACTTC. Amino acid sequence: CASSLGGEDEQYF.

This clonotype was seen repeatedly, ten times or more. The genes are TRBV6-1 and TRBJ1-2; 7 nucleotides align to TRBD1. Germline-derived CDR1 and CDR2 are MNHNS and SASEGT. The CDR3 totals 13 residues. V gave up 6 bases and J gave up 4 bases; unmatched junction bases: 5. CDR3 nucleotide sequence: TGTGCCAGCAGGACGGGACAGACCTATGGCTACACCTTC. This gives the protein CASRTGQTYGYTF.

This clonotype was detected ten times or more. V usage is TRBV6-1 and J usage is TRBJ2-5; 11 bases match TRBD2. The ends lost 5 bases at V and 3 bases at J; junction bases unmatched: 8. CDR1 and CDR2 from the germline V gene are MNHNS and SASEGT. This CDR3 comprises 16 residues. As DNA, the CDR3 is TGTGCCAGCAGTAATCTAGCGGGAGGCCCCAAAGAGACCCAGTACTTC. The encoded protein is CASSNLAGGPKETQYF.